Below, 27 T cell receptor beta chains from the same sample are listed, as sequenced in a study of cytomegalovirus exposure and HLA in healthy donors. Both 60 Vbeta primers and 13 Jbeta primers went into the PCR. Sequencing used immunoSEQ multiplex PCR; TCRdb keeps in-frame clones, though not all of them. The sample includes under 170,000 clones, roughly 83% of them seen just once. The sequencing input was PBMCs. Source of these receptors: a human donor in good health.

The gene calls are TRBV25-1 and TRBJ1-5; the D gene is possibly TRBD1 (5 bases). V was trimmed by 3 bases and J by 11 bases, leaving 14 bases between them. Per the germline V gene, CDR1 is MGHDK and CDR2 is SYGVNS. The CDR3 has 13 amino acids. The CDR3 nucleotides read TGTGCCAGCAGTGACTTATCAACAGGTGCCCAGCATTTT. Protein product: CASSDLSTGAQHF.

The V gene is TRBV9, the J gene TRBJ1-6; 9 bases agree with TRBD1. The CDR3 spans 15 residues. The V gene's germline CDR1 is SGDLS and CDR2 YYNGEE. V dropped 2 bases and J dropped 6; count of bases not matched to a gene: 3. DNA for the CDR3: TGTGCCAGCAGCGTTGGGACAGGGAGTAATTCACCCCTCCACTTT. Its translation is CASSVGTGSNSPLHF.

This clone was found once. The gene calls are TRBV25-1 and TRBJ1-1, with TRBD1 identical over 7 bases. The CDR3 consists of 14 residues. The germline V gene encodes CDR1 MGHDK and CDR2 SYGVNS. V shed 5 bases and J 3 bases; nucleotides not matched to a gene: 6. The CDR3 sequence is CASSPGGFDTEAFF. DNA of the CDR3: TGTGCCAGCAGTCCAGGGGGGTTCGACACTGAAGCTTTCTTT.

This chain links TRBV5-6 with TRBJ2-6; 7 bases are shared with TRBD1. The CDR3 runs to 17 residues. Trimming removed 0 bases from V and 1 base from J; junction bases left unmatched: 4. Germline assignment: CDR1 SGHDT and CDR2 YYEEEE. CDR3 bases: TGTGCCAGCAGCTTGGCCGACAGGGCTTCTGGGGCCAACGTCCTGACTTTC. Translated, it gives CASSLADRASGANVLTF.

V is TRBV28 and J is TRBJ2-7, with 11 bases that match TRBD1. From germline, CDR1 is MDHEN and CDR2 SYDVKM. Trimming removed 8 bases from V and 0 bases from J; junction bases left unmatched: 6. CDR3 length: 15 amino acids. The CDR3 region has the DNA TGTGCCAGCCCTCCCGGGACAGGGGGCTCCTACGAGCAGTACTTC. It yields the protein CASPPGTGGSYEQYF. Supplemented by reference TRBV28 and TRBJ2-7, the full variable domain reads DVKVTQSSRYLVKRTGEKVFLECVQDMDHENMFWYRQDPGLGLRLIYFSYDVKMKEKGDIPEGYSVSREKKERFSLILESASTNQTSMYLCASPPGTGGSYEQYFGPGTRLTVT.

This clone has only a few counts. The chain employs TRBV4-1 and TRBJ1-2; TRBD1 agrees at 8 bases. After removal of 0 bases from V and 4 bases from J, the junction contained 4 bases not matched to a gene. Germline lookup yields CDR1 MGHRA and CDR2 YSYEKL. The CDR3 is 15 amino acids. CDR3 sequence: CASSQEGQDTYGYTF. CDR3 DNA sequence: TGCGCCAGCAGCCAAGAGGGACAGGACACCTATGGCTACACCTTC.

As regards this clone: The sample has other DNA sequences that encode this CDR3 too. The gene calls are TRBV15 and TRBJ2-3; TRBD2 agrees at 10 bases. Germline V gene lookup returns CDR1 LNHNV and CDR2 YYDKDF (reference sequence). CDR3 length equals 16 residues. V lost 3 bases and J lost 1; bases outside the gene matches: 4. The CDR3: CATSRWTSGRTDTQYF. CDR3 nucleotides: TGTGCCACCAGCAGGTGGACTAGCGGACGCACAGATACGCAGTATTTT. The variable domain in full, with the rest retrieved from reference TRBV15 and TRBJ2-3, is DAMVIQNPRYQVTQFGKPVTLSCSQTLNHNVMYWYQQKSSQAPKLLFHYYDKDFNNEADTPDNFQSRRPNTSFCFLDIRSPGLGDTAMYLCATSRWTSGRTDTQYFGPGTRLTVL.

The CDR3 DNA sequence: TGTGCCAGCAGACGGCAGGGGGCGCAACACGAGCAGTACTTC. Amino acid sequence: CASRRQGAQHEQYF. This chain joins TRBV2 and TRBJ2-7, with 8 bases that match TRBD1. The CDR3 consists of 14 residues. The germline CDR1 and CDR2 sequences are SNHLY and FYNNEI. After removal of 6 bases from V and 5 bases from J, the junction contained 9 bases not matched to a gene.

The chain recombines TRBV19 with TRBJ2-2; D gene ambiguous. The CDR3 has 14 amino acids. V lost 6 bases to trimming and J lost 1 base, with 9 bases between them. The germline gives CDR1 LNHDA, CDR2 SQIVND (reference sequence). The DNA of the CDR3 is TGTGCCAGTAGAGACATACTGAACACCGGGGAGCTGTTTTTT. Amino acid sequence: CASRDILNTGELFF.

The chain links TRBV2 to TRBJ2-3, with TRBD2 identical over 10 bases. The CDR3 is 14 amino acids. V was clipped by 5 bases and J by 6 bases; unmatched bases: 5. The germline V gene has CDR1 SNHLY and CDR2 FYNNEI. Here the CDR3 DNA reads TGTGCCAGCAGTCTAGCGGGGGCTGGGGATACGCAGTATTTT. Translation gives CASSLAGAGDTQYF.

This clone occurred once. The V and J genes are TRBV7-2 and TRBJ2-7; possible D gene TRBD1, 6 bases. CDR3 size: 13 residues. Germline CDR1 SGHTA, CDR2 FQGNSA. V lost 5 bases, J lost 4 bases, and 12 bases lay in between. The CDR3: CASSPSGEYEQYF. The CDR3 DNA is TGTGCCAGCAGCCCTTCAGGGGAGTACGAGCAGTACTTC.

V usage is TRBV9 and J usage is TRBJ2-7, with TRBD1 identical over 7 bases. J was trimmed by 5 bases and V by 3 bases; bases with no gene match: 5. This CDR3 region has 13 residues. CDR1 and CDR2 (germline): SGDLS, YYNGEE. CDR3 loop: CASSAGQTNEQYF. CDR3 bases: TGTGCCAGCAGCGCGGGACAGACGAACGAGCAGTACTTC.

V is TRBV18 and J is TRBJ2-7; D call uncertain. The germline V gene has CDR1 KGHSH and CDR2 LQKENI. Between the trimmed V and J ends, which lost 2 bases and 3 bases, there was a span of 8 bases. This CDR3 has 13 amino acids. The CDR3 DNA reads TGTGCCAGCTCACCAGAGTCCCTCTACGAGCAGTACTTC. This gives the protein CASSPESLYEQYF.

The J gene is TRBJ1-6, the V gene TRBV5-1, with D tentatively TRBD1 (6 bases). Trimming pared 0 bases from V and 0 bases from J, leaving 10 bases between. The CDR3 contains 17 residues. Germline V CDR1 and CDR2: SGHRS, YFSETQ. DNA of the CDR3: TGCGCCAGCAGCTTGGAGGCCAGGGGCTCCTATAATTCACCCCTCCACTTT. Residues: CASSLEARGSYNSPLHF.

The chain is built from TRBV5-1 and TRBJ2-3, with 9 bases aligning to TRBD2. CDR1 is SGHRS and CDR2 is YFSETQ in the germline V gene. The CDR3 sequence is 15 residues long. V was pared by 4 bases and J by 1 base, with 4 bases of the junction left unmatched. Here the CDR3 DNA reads TGCGCCAGCAGCCTGTGGACTAGCGGCACAGATACGCAGTATTTT. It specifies CASSLWTSGTDTQYF.

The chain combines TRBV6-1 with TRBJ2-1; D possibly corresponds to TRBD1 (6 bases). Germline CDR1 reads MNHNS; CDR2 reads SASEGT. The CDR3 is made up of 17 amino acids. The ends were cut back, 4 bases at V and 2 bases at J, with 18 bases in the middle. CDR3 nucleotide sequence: TGTGCCAGCAGTGGACAGGTTCCAATCCTAACCTACAATGAGCAGTTCTTC. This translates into CASSGQVPILTYNEQFF.

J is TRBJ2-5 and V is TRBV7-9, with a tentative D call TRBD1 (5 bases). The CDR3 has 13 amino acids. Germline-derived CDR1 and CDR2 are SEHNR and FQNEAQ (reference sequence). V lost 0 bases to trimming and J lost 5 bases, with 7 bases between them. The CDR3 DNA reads TGTGCCAGCAGCTTAGCAGGGGCGGAGACCCAGTACTTC. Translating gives CASSLAGAETQYF.

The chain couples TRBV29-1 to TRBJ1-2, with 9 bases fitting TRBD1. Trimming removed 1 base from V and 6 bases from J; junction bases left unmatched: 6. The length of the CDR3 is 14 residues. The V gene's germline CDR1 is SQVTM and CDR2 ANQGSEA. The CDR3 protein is CSVEVWTGEDGYTF. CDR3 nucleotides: TGCAGCGTTGAAGTCTGGACAGGGGAAGATGGCTACACCTTC.

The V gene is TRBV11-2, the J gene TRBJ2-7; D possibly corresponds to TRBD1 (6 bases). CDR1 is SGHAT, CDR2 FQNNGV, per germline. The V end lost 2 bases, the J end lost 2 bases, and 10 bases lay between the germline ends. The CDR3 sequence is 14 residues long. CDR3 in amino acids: CASSLPGVPYEQYF. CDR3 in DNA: TGTGCCAGCAGCTTACCAGGGGTTCCCTACGAGCAGTACTTC. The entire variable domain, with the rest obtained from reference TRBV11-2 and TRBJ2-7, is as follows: EAGVAQSPRYKIIEKRQSVAFWCNPISGHATLYWYQQILGQGPKLLIQFQNNGVVDDSQLPKDRFSAERLKGVDSTLKIQPAKLEDSAVYLCASSLPGVPYEQYFGPGTRLTVT.

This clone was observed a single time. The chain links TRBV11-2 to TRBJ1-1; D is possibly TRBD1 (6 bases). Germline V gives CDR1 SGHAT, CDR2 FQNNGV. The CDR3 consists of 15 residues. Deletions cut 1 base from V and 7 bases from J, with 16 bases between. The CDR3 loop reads CASSLGTGRGVEAFF. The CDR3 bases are TGTGCCAGCAGCTTAGGGACGGGGAGGGGGGTTGAAGCTTTCTTT.

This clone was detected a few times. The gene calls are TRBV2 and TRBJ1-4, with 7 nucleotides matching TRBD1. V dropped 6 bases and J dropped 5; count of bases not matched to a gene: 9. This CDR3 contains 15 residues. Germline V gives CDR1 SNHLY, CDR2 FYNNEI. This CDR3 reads CASRKGTAVNEKLFF. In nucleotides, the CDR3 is TGTGCCAGCAGGAAGGGGACAGCGGTAAATGAAAAACTGTTTTTT.

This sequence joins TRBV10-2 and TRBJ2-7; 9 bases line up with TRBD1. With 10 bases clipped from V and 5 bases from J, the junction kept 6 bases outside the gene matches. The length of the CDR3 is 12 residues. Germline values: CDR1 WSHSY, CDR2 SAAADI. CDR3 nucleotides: TGCGCCACACTACAGGGGGCACACGAGCAGTACTTC. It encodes CATLQGAHEQYF.

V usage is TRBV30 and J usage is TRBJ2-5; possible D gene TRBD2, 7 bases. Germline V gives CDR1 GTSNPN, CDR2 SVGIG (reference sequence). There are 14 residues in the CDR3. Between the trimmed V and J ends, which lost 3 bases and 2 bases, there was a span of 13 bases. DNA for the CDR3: TGTGCCTGGAGGAGGGGGGGCCCTCAAGAGACCCAGTACTTC. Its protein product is CAWRRGGPQETQYF.

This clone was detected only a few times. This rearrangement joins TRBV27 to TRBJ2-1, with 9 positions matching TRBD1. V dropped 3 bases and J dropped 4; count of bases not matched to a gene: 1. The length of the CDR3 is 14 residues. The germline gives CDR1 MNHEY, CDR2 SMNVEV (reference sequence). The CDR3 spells CASSLGQGYNEQFF. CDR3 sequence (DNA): TGTGCCAGCAGTTTGGGACAGGGATACAATGAGCAGTTCTTC.

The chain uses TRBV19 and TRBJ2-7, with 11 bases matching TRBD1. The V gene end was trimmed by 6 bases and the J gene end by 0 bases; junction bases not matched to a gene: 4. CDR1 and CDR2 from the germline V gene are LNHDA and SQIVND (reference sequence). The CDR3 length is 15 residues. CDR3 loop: CASRPGTGGSYEQYF. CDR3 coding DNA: TGTGCCAGTAGACCCGGGACAGGGGGCTCCTACGAGCAGTACTTC.

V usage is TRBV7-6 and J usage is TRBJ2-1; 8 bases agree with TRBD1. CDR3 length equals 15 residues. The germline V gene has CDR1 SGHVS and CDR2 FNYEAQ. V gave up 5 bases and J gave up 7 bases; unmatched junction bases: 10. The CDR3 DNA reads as TGTGCCAGCAGCCCTTGGACAGGGAAGGGGAATGAGCAGTTCTTC. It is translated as CASSPWTGKGNEQFF.

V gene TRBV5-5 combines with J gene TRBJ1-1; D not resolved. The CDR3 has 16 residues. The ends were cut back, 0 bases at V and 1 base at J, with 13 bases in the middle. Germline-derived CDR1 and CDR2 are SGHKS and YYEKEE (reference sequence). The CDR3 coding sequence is TGTGCCAGCAGCTTGGTATCGGGATCTCCGAACACTGAAGCTTTCTTT. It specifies CASSLVSGSPNTEAFF.